The source of this TCR beta chain is a study of T cell responses to AZD1222 COVID-19 vaccine. About this clone: Its antigen remains unidentified.

Assay used: immunoSEQ multiplex PCR; TCRdb lists only in-frame clones, some missing. The sample lists about 48,000 clones; 89% were seen once. Study-wide points: Spike-wide coverage was observed for vaccine-associated CD4 TCRs, with dominant responses at 160-218 and 743-854. Researchers took repertoire samples only after the peak T cell response had come. Females made up more of the donors, who were largely white British, and clonal diversity may have come out too low.

Germline CDR1 SQVTM, CDR2 ANQGSEA. V was pared by 7 bases and J by 0 bases, with 12 bases between. The CDR3 length is 13 residues. Sample: peripheral blood, taken 28 days after the second AZD1222 dose. The origin of this receptor is an adult who received the AZD1222 COVID-19 vaccine. The chain carries TRBV29-1 and TRBJ1-2; a possible D gene is TRBD1 (5 bases). The CDR3: CSGRDVTNYGYTF. The CDR3 DNA is TGCAGCGGGAGGGACGTGACTAACTATGGCTACACCTTC. Full variable domain (outside the CDR3, taken from reference TRBV29-1 and TRBJ1-2): SAVISQKPSRDICQRGTSLTIQCQVDSQVTMMFWYRQQPGQSLTLIATANQGSEATYESGFVIDKFPISRPNLTFSTLTVSNMSPEDSSIYLCSGRDVTNYGYTFGSGTRLTVV.